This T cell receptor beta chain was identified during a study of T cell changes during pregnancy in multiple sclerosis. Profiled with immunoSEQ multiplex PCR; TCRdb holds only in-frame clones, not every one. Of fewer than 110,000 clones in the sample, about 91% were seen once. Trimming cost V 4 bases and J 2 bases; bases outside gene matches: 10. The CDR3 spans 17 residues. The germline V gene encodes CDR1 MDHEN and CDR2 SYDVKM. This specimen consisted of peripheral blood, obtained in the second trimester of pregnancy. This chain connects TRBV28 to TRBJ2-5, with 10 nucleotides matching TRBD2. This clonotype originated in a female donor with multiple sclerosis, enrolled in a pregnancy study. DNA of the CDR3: TGTGCCAGCAGTTCATACTGGACTAGCGGCCTACAAGAGACCCAGTACTTC. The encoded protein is CASSSYWTSGLQETQYF.